This passage covers 5 T cell receptor beta chains from one sample sequenced in a study of T cells in Graves' hyperthyroidism and ophthalmopathy. Regions amplified from RNA transcripts were the TCR beta CDR3 regions. The HTBI primer set drove a first-round RT-PCR of the TCR CDR3. Each CDR3 protein is one row after TCRdb ran MiXCR on the multiplex PCR reads. Of 500,000 to 800,000 distinct CDR3 sequences detected, around 15% appear once; the ten largest clones hold approximately 13%. Sequencing was performed on blood. The receptor source for this set is a woman in her 50s with Graves' ophthalmopathy.

This clonotype was observed many times. The chain links TRBV20-1 to TRBJ2-1, with D possibly being TRBD2 (6 bases). The CDR3 consists of 16 residues. V lost 6 bases and J 9 bases, leaving 27 bases between the germline ends. Germline V gene data show CDR1 as DFQATT and CDR2 as SNEGSKA (reference sequence). CDR3: CSALTSLGLIDGEQFF. The CDR3 DNA is TGCAGTGCCCTAACTAGCTTAGGCTTAATTGATGGTGAGCAGTTCTTC.

The sample holds many counts of this clonotype. The chain links TRBV7-9 to TRBJ2-1, with 8 bases matching TRBD2. CDR1 SEHNR and CDR2 FQNEAQ come from the germline V gene (reference sequence). J lost 9 bases, V lost 0 bases, and 4 bases had no gene match. The CDR3 contains 14 residues. The CDR3 loop is CASSLAQAGGEQFF. The CDR3 DNA reads TGTGCCAGCAGCTTAGCACAGGCGGGGGGTGAGCAGTTCTTC.

This clonotype turned up a few times. The chain carries TRBV6-1 and TRBJ2-1; D unresolved. This CDR3 region has 16 residues. Germline lookup yields CDR1 MNHNS and CDR2 SASEGT. Trimming stripped 2 bases from V and 0 bases from J, with 11 bases between. CDR3 loop: CASSELLRVSYNEQFF. CDR3 nucleotide sequence: TGTGCCAGCAGTGAACTACTTAGGGTCTCCTACAATGAGCAGTTCTTC.

The chain has TRBV7-3 and TRBJ2-2, with D unresolved. Trimming pared 2 bases from V and 8 bases from J, leaving 24 bases between. This CDR3 contains 18 residues. Germline CDR1 SGHTA, CDR2 FQGTGA. The CDR3 nucleotides read TGTGCCAGCAGCTTATCCCCAAATAGAGCCGACGAACAAGGGGAGCTGTTTTTT. Its translation is CASSLSPNRADEQGELFF.

This clonotype was found many times. This chain connects TRBV12-5 to TRBJ2-3, with D possibly matching TRBD1 (6 bases). The length of the CDR3 is 14 residues. The V gene lost 5 bases and the J gene lost 0 bases, with 9 bases spanning the gap. Germline V CDR1 and CDR2: LGHNT, FRNRAP. The CDR3 reads CASGPDSSTDTQYF. The CDR3 region has the DNA TGTGCTAGTGGTCCGGACAGTAGCACAGATACGCAGTATTTT.